This is a list of T cell receptor beta chains from one sample in a study of T cell responses to AZD1222 COVID-19 vaccine. Profiling relied on immunoSEQ multiplex PCR, and the TCRdb table lists in-frame clones only, not all of them. Of around 100,000 clones in the sample, 92% were seen once. The source material was peripheral blood, sampled on day 0 of AZD1222 vaccination. These receptors were obtained from an adult in good health. CDR3s include the opening cysteine and the closing phenylalanine or tryptophan. D genes are given only for firm matches. Size values are once, few and many counts, or a class for expanded clones, and some rows have none.

size	J	V	D	CDR3	DNA
.	TRBJ2-2	TRBV6-2/TRBV6-3	.	CASSYLQGVTGELFF	TGTGCCAGCAGTTACTTGCAGGGTGTCACCGGGGAGCTGTTTTTT
.	TRBJ1-5	TRBV15	TRBD1	CATGQGAAQPQHF	TGTGCCACCGGACAGGGGGCGGCTCAGCCCCAGCATTTT
.	TRBJ1-2	TRBV30	.	CAWSYIKGYTF	TGTGCCTGGAGTTATATTAAAGGCTACACCTTC
.	TRBJ1-2	TRBV28	TRBD1	CASSLGSGGDYGYTF	TGTGCCAGCAGTTTAGGCTCAGGGGGCGACTATGGCTACACCTTC
.	TRBJ2-7	TRBV7-6	TRBD2	CASSLPLAGEWYEQYF	TGTGCCAGCAGCTTACCCCTCGCGGGGGAATGGTACGAGCAGTACTTC
.	TRBJ2-2	TRBV27	.	CASSFGGAGGNGELFF	TGTGCCAGCAGTTTTGGGGGGGCAGGGGGCAACGGGGAGCTGTTTTTT
.	TRBJ1-5	TRBV10-3	.	CAISGAPPGPNSNQPQHF	TGTGCCATCAGTGGGGCCCCACCGGGACCCAATAGCAATCAGCCCCAGCATTTT
.	TRBJ1-3	TRBV28	.	CASSLYDSSGNTIYF	TGTGCCAGCAGTTTATATGATAGCTCTGGAAACACCATATATTTT
.	TRBJ1-1	TRBV12-3/TRBV12-4	.	CASSNVRYTEAFF	TGTGCCAGCAGTAATGTTCGGTACACTGAAGCTTTCTTT
.	TRBJ2-2	TRBV19	.	CASSIAAFAGELFF	TGTGCCAGTAGTATAGCTGCGTTTGCCGGGGAGCTGTTTTTT
.	TRBJ2-3	TRBV4-1	TRBD2	CASSHGLAGEDTQYF	TGCGCCAGCAGCCATGGCCTAGCGGGAGAAGATACGCAGTATTTT
.	TRBJ1-1	TRBV2	TRBD1	CASSLPAGGMTEAFF	TGTGCCAGCAGTCTCCCGGCAGGGGGCATGACTGAAGCTTTCTTT
.	TRBJ1-1	TRBV27	.	CASSTLWDTLNTEAFF	TGTGCCAGCAGTACCCTCTGGGACACCCTGAACACTGAAGCTTTCTTT
.	TRBJ1-4	TRBV3-1/TRBV3-2	.	CASSQPGRGIEKLFF	TGTGCCAGCAGCCAACCGGGACGGGGAATTGAAAAACTGTTTTTT
.	TRBJ2-1	TRBV5-6	.	CASSFLRGSYNEQFF	TGTGCCAGCAGCTTCCTGAGGGGCTCCTACAATGAGCAGTTCTTC
once	TRBJ2-7	TRBV6-5	.	CASSYGRWGEQYF	TGTGCCAGCAGTTACGGGCGATGGGGGGAGCAGTACTTC
once	TRBJ2-7	TRBV20-1	.	CSASIGTGNYEQYF	TGCAGTGCCAGTATCGGGACGGGAAATTACGAGCAGTACTTC
.	TRBJ1-5	TRBV20-1	.	CSARDQNLQHF	TGCAGTGCTAGAGATCAGAATCTCCAGCATTTT
.	TRBJ2-7	TRBV28	.	CASNPPGQNSYEQYF	TGTGCCAGCAACCCCCCAGGACAGAACTCCTACGAGCAGTACTTC
.	TRBJ2-1	TRBV7-3	TRBD2	CASSPGRTSGHNEQFF	TGTGCCAGCAGCCCTGGGAGGACTAGCGGTCACAATGAGCAGTTCTTC
.	TRBJ1-5	TRBV29-1	.	CSVNQGTNQPQHF	TGCAGCGTTAATCAGGGGACAAATCAGCCCCAGCATTTT
.	TRBJ2-5	TRBV9	.	CASSVGGKETQYF	TGTGCCAGCAGCGTAGGGGGGAAAGAGACCCAGTACTTC
.	TRBJ1-2	TRBV28	.	CASSLDTPTNYGYTF	TGTGCCAGCAGTTTGGACACCCCAACTAACTATGGCTACACCTTC
.	TRBJ1-2	TRBV4-2	.	CASSQDIQYGYTF	TGTGCCAGCAGCCAAGATATCCAGTATGGCTACACCTTC
.	TRBJ2-7	TRBV4-2	.	CASSPFGTYTTYEQYF	TGTGCCAGCAGCCCCTTTGGCACCTACACAACCTACGAGCAGTACTTC
.	TRBJ2-5	TRBV6-5	.	CASRAGHLSDTQYF	TGTGCCAGCAGGGCGGGACATTTATCTGACACCCAGTACTTC
.	TRBJ2-5	TRBV7-8	TRBD1	CASSLGQGMGETQYF	TGTGCCAGCAGCCTAGGACAGGGGATGGGGGAGACCCAGTACTTC
.	TRBJ2-4	TRBV28	.	CASSSYRPAGKNIQYF	TGTGCCAGCAGTTCCTATAGACCGGCAGGAAAAAACATTCAGTACTTC
few	TRBJ2-7	TRBV6-5	.	CASSNTRTRYEQYF	TGTGCCAGCAGCAATACCAGAACTAGATACGAGCAGTACTTC
.	TRBJ2-7	TRBV11-2	.	CASRRDHDEQYF	TGTGCCAGCAGACGGGACCACGATGAGCAGTACTTC
.	TRBJ1-1	TRBV7-9	.	CASSLRGPEAFF	TGTGCCAGCAGCTTGAGGGGCCCTGAAGCTTTCTTT
.	TRBJ2-7	TRBV15	TRBD2	CATRRTSGRYEQYF	TGTGCCACCAGGAGGACTAGCGGGAGATACGAGCAGTACTTC
.	TRBJ1-1	TRBV2	TRBD1	CASSVYGTEVSEAFF	TGTGCCAGCAGTGTTTACGGGACAGAGGTTTCTGAAGCTTTCTTT
.	TRBJ1-4	TRBV7-6	TRBD1	CASSSLDRVDEKLFF	TGTGCCAGCAGCTCCTTGGACAGGGTCGATGAAAAACTGTTTTTT
.	TRBJ1-5	TRBV10-2	.	CASKKGPDGQPQHF	TGCGCCAGCAAGAAAGGACCGGACGGTCAGCCCCAGCATTTT
.	TRBJ2-1	TRBV27	.	CASSLARSYNEQFF	TGTGCCAGCAGTTTAGCTCGATCCTACAATGAGCAGTTCTTC
.	TRBJ1-5	TRBV19	TRBD1	CASSPRTGSNQPQHF	TGTGCCAGTAGTCCTAGGACAGGGAGCAATCAGCCCCAGCATTTT
.	TRBJ2-1	TRBV19	.	CASSIRPFLSNNEQFF	TGTGCCAGTAGTATACGCCCCTTCCTATCTAACAATGAGCAGTTCTTC
.	TRBJ1-5	TRBV27	.	CASRSNLNQPQHF	TGTGCCAGCAGATCTAACCTTAATCAGCCCCAGCATTTT
.	TRBJ1-6	TRBV28	.	CASSTPNSPLHF	TGTGCCAGCAGTACGCCTAATTCACCCCTCCACTTT
.	TRBJ2-3	TRBV4-1	.	CASSQTYRGTGTDTQYF	TGCGCCAGCAGCCAGACCTACCGGGGGACGGGTACAGATACGCAGTATTTT
.	TRBJ2-7	TRBV27	.	CASSLKSGAGYEQYF	TGTGCCAGCAGTTTAAAATCGGGAGCAGGGTACGAGCAGTACTTC